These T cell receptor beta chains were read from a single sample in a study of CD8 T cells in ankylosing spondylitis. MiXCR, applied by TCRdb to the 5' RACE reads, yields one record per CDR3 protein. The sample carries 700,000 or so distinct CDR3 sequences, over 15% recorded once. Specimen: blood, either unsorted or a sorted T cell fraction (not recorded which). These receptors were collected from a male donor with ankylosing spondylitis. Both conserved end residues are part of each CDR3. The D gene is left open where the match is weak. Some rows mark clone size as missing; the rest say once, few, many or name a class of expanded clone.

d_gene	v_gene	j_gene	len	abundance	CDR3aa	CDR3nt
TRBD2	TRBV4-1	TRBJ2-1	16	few	CASSQETSGSWNEQFF	TGCGCCAGCAGCCAAGAGACTAGCGGGAGTTGGAATGAGCAGTTCTTC
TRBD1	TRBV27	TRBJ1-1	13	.	CASSDRANTEAFF	TGTGCCAGCAGCGACAGGGCGAACACTGAAGCTTTCTTT
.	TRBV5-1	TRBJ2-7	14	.	CASSLQTGAYEQYF	TGCGCCAGCAGCCTGCAGACAGGTGCCTACGAGCAGTACTTC
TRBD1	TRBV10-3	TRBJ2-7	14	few	CAITPGQGYYEQYF	TGTGCCATCACCCCTGGACAGGGCTACTACGAGCAGTACTTC
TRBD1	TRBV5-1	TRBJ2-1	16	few	CASSLVGGQGLAEQFF	TGCGCCAGCAGCTTGGTAGGGGGACAGGGACTGGCTGAGCAGTTCTTC
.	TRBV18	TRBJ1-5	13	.	CASSPSENQPQHF	TGTGCCAGCTCACCATCCGAAAATCAGCCCCAGCATTTT
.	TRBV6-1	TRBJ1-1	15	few	CASTTEPDLNTEAFF	TGTGCCAGCACCACAGAGCCGGACTTGAACACTGAAGCTTTCTTT
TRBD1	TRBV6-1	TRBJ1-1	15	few	CASRHTGGSATEAFF	TGTGCCAGCAGGCATACAGGGGGGTCGGCCACTGAAGCTTTCTTT
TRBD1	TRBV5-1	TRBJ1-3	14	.	CASSPGTAGSPIYF	TGCGCCAGCAGCCCGGGGACAGCAGGAAGTCCCATATATTTT
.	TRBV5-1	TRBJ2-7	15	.	CASSLLGDSVGEQYF	TGCGCCAGCAGCTTGCTGGGGGACTCCGTGGGCGAGCAGTACTTC
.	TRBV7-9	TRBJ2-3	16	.	CASSPSGLLTTDTQYF	TGTGCCAGCAGCCCCTCGGGACTGCTAACAACAGATACGCAGTATTTT
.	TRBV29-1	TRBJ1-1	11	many	CSATRQTEAFF	TGCAGCGCCACGCGGCAAACTGAAGCTTTCTTT